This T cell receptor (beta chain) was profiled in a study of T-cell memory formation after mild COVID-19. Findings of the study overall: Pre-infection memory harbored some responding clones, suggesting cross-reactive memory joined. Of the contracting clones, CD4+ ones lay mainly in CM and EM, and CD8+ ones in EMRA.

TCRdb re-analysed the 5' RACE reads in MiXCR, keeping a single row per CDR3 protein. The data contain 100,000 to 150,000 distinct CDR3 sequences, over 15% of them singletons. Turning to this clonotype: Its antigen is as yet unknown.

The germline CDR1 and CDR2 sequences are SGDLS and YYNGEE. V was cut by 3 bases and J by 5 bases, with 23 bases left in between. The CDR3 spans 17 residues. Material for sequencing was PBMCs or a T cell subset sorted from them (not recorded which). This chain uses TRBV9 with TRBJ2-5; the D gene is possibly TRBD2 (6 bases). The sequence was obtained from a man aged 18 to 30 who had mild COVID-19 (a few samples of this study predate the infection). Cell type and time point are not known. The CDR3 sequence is CASSADRGRGMAETQYF. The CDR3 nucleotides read TGTGCCAGCAGCGCGGACCGTGGACGGGGGATGGCGGAGACCCAGTACTTC.